What follows is one T cell receptor beta chain and its context. The sample originates from a study of blood T cell repertoires in COVID-19. The overall study: The study drew acute and convalescent COVID-19 samples from the United States, Italy and Spain. Sources were T cells, B-cell-depleted T cells, or PBMCs; the material itself was cDNA or gDNA.

Methods used by the authors: Quantification of nucleated cells was approximated via reference gene primer amplification. Sequencing used immunoSEQ multiplex PCR; TCRdb keeps in-frame clones, though not all of them. V, J and clone size were drawn from that table, and D and trimming were deduced from the DNA. The repertoire has 220,000 or so clones, 82% of them found once; the top ten carry approximately 8.4%. The germline CDR1 and CDR2 sequences are KGHSH and LQKENI. The length of the CDR3 is 14 residues. V was trimmed by 5 bases and J by 6 bases, leaving 17 bases between them. Patients at the Seattle site were enrolled during active infection and followed longitudinally.

The sequenced sample was peripheral blood. This chain links TRBV18 with TRBJ2-7, with a weak D call TRBD1 (5 bases). This sequence originates from a woman older than 75 with COVID-19, enrolled during active disease. The CDR3 DNA follows: TGTGCCAGCTCAGGGGCGAACGAGCCTGGCGAGCAGTACTTC. It is translated as CASSGANEPGEQYF.